This T cell receptor beta chain was retrieved from a study of neurological immune-mediated disorders. Over 160 million TCR-beta sequences from 15-18 subjects were obtained in each sequencing run. TCRdb re-derived calls from the 5' RACE reads in MiXCR, one entry per CDR3 protein. The sample carries tens of thousands of distinct CDR3 sequences, approximately 3.5% recorded once. Germline CDR1 is LNHDA and CDR2 is SQIVND (reference sequence). The V end was cut by 4 bases, the J end by 6 bases, with 13 bases between. The CDR3 has 14 amino acids. This clonotype was counted at least ten times. This clonotype was sampled from a woman between 45 and 60 years old with multiple sclerosis. Input material: PBMCs. The V and J genes are TRBV19 and TRBJ2-1; possibly TRBD1 for D (7 bases). This chain's CDR3 is CASSTRGAFNEQFF. DNA of the CDR3: TGTGCCAGTAGTACCAGGGGGGCGTTCAATGAGCAGTTCTTC.